These 20 T cell receptor beta chains share one sample of origin, sequenced in a study of blood T cell repertoires in COVID-19. The assay was immunoSEQ multiplex PCR, and TCRdb's table has in-frame clones only and misses some. The sample carries about 84,000 clones, around four fifths recorded once. Input material: peripheral blood. The receptors derive from a man older than 75 with active or convalescent COVID-19.

The chain combines TRBV27 with TRBJ1-5, with a possible D match to TRBD1 (6 bases). Trimming pared 4 bases from V and 6 bases from J, leaving 10 bases between. The length of the CDR3 is 13 residues. From germline, CDR1 is MNHEY and CDR2 SMNVEV (reference sequence). CDR3 protein: CASSSQGIQPQHF. The CDR3 DNA reads as TGTGCCAGCAGTTCCCAGGGGATTCAGCCCCAGCATTTT.

The DNA for the CDR3 is TGTGCCAGCAGCTCGAACCGGGACAGTGAGGAGACCCAGTACTTC. It translates to CASSSNRDSEETQYF. The chain has TRBV11-3 and TRBJ2-5; 7 bases line up with TRBD1. V lost 4 bases to trimming and J lost 5 bases; unmatched junction nucleotides: 10. The CDR3 runs 15 residues. The V gene's germline CDR1 is SGHNT and CDR2 YENEEA.

The V gene is TRBV19, the J gene TRBJ2-7; D is undetermined. V lost 5 bases and J 0 bases, leaving 11 bases between the germline ends. Per germline, CDR1 LNHDA and CDR2 SQIVND (reference sequence). The length of the CDR3 is 14 residues. CDR3 sequence (DNA): TGTGCCAGTAGTCACCCTATGTACTCCTACGAGCAGTACTTC. Amino acids: CASSHPMYSYEQYF.

The table lists this clone with a few counts. V gene TRBV2 combines with J gene TRBJ1-6, with D possibly TRBD1 on 5 matching bases. CDR3 length equals 14 residues. Trimming took 6 bases from V and 13 from J, leaving 19 bases between them. Germline V gene sequence: CDR1 SNHLY, CDR2 FYNNEI. The CDR3 loop is CASRADSQFGPLHF. CDR3 nucleotide sequence: TGTGCCAGCAGGGCAGACAGCCAGTTCGGCCCCCTCCACTTT.

This chain joins TRBV11-3 and TRBJ2-7, with TRBD2 as a possible D gene (6 bases). V was clipped by 7 bases and J by 6 bases, with 16 bases between them. Germline-derived CDR1 and CDR2 are SGHNT and YENEEA. This CDR3 is 13 amino acids long. CDR3 bases: TGTGCCAGCAACTACAGGAGGGCATGCGAGCAGTACTTC. It is translated as CASNYRRACEQYF.

V gene TRBV5-5 combines with J gene TRBJ2-6, with D unresolved. CDR1 SGHKS and CDR2 YYEKEE come from the germline V gene (reference sequence). The CDR3 length is 15 residues. Trimming removed 2 bases from V and 2 bases from J, with 8 bases in between. CDR3 residues: CASSFANPGANVLTF. The DNA of the CDR3 is TGTGCCAGCAGCTTCGCTAACCCTGGGGCCAACGTCCTGACTTTC.

The V call is TRBV5-4, the J call TRBJ1-2; 8 positions agree with TRBD1. V trimming: 0 bases; J trimming: 3 bases; junction bases outside the gene matches: 10. This CDR3 is built from 17 residues. Germline lookup yields CDR1 SGHNT and CDR2 YYREEE (reference sequence). Written as DNA, the CDR3 is TGTGCCAGCAGCTTGGGGGGGGGACAGGCGGACTACTATGGCTACACCTTC. Protein product: CASSLGGGQADYYGYTF.

The count of this clone is one. The gene calls are TRBV5-4 and TRBJ2-5, with TRBD2 matching 8 bases. V lost 3 bases and J lost 5; bases outside the gene matches: 6. The CDR3 contains 14 residues. CDR1 is SGHNT and CDR2 is YYREEE in the germline V gene (reference sequence). The CDR3 bases are TGTGCCAGCAGCTCCGGGGGGGCGGCGGAGACCCAGTACTTC. Protein: CASSSGGAAETQYF.

This clone has just a few counts. The V and J genes are TRBV5-1 and TRBJ1-6; D uncertain. Trimming left V 0 bases short and J 9 bases short, with 13 bases between. CDR1 and CDR2 (germline): SGHRS, YFSETQ. The CDR3 length is 15 residues. As DNA, the CDR3 is TGCGCCAGCAGCTTGGCGCGTGATCGCGGTTCACCCCTCCACTTT. This translates into CASSLARDRGSPLHF.

A remark on this clone: One end of the junction varies from germline; a read error may be responsible. The chain combines TRBV6-2 or TRBV6-3 with TRBJ2-5, with D hard to call. The V gene's germline CDR1 is MNHEY and CDR2 SVGEGT. The CDR3 sequence is 17 residues long. DNA for the CDR3: TGTGCCAGCAGCTACTCGATTGGGCGCCGATCCCAAGAGACCCAGTACTTC. It codes for CASSYSIGRRSQETQYF.

CDR3 sequence reads: CASSRGVSGLSTDTQYF. For the CDR3, the DNA is TGCGCCAGCAGCCGAGGGGTATCGGGACTAAGCACAGATACGCAGTATTTT. The chain combines TRBV4-1 with TRBJ2-3, with 7 nucleotides matching TRBD2. CDR1 is MGHRA, CDR2 YSYEKL, per germline. V was pared by 4 bases and J by 0 bases, with 10 bases of the junction left unmatched. This CDR3 is built from 17 residues.

The chain uses TRBV24-1 and TRBJ2-3; 14 bases line up with TRBD2. J lost 7 bases, V lost 1 base, and 3 bases had no gene match. The CDR3 length is 16 residues. Germline values: CDR1 KGHDR, CDR2 SFDVKD. CDR3 residues: CATSDFGTSGSNTQYF. The CDR3 DNA reads as TGTGCCACCAGTGATTTTGGGACTAGCGGGAGTAATACGCAGTATTTT.

The chain recombines TRBV7-3 with TRBJ2-5, with TRBD2 matching over 10 bases. The V gene's germline CDR1 is SGHTA and CDR2 FQGTGA. This CDR3 region has 14 residues. Trimming cost V 5 bases and J 3 bases; bases outside gene matches: 3. CDR3 amino acids: CASSDGLAEETQYF. CDR3 DNA: TGTGCCAGCAGCGATGGACTAGCGGAAGAGACCCAGTACTTC.

J is TRBJ1-1 and V is TRBV6-5; D not resolved. Trimming removed 6 bases at V and 5 bases at J, with 7 bases between. The V gene's germline CDR1 is MNHEY and CDR2 SVGAGI. The CDR3 consists of 11 residues. In DNA form, the CDR3 reads TGTGCCAGCAGCTACCAGACTGAAGCTTTCTTT. This sequence encodes CASSYQTEAFF.

The rearrangement links TRBV4-2 to TRBJ2-3; no clear D gene. V was cut by 4 bases and J by 2 bases, with 19 bases left in between. The CDR3 extends over 17 amino acids. Germline values: CDR1 LGHNA, CDR2 YNFKEQ. DNA for the CDR3: TGTGCCAGCAGCCCGAGGATCGACGCCCTAAACACAGATACGCAGTATTTT. Protein product: CASSPRIDALNTDTQYF.

V gene TRBV6-6 combines with J gene TRBJ1-5; TRBD1 might be the D (6 bases). The CDR3 is 15 residues long. The V end was cut by 0 bases, the J end by 8 bases, with 14 bases between. CDR1 is MNHNY and CDR2 is SVGAGI in the germline V gene (reference sequence). CDR3 DNA sequence: TGTGCCAGCAGTTACTCGGGGACAAACGGCGAGCCCCAGCATTTT. This translates into CASSYSGTNGEPQHF.

The V and J genes are TRBV19 and TRBJ1-2; no reliable D call. Trimming removed 1 base at V and 0 bases at J, with 15 bases between. In germline, CDR1 is LNHDA, CDR2 SQIVND (reference sequence). This CDR3 has 17 residues. The CDR3 spells CASSIVREANTNYGYTF. The CDR3 DNA follows: TGTGCCAGTAGTATAGTGCGGGAAGCCAATACTAACTATGGCTACACCTTC.

V usage is TRBV28 and J usage is TRBJ1-5; a weak D match, TRBD1 (5 bases). CDR3 length equals 14 residues. Germline V gene sequence: CDR1 MDHEN, CDR2 SYDVKM. Trimming stripped 6 bases from V and 3 bases from J, with 12 bases between. The CDR3 sequence: CASRLDKNNQPQHF. The DNA of the CDR3 is TGTGCCAGCAGGCTGGACAAAAACAATCAGCCCCAGCATTTT.

V is TRBV5-1 and J is TRBJ2-3; possible D gene TRBD1, 6 bases. CDR3 length: 15 residues. Trimming cost V 2 bases and J 3 bases, with 13 bases left between them. Germline assignment: CDR1 SGHRS and CDR2 YFSETQ. The chain's CDR3 is CASSFPQGETDTQYF. CDR3 sequence (DNA): TGCGCCAGCAGCTTCCCACAGGGTGAAACAGATACGCAGTATTTT.

The chain employs TRBV9 and TRBJ1-5, with 8 nucleotides matching TRBD1. Looked up from germline, CDR1 is SGDLS and CDR2 is YYNGEE. This CDR3 contains 16 residues. Germline trimming cut 5 bases from V and 2 bases from J; bases unmatched to any gene: 9. The CDR3 region has the DNA TGTGCCAGCAGTCGCGGACAGGGTCGAGGCAATCAGCCCCAGCATTTT. Translated, it gives CASSRGQGRGNQPQHF.